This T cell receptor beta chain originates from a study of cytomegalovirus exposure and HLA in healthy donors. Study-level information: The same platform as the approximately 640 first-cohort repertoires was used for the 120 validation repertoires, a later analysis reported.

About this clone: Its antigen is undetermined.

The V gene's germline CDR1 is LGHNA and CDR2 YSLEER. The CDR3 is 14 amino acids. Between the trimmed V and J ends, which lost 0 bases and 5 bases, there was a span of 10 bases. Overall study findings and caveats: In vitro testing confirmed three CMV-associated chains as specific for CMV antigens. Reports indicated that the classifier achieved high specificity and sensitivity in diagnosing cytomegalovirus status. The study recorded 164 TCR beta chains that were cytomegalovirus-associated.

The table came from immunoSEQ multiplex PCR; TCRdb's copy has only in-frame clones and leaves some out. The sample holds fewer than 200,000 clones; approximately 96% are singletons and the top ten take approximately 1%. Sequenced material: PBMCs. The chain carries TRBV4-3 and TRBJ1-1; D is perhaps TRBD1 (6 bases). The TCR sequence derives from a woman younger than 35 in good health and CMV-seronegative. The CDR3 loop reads CASSQDRGWTEAFF. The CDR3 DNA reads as TGCGCCAGCAGCCAAGACAGGGGTTGGACTGAAGCTTTCTTT.